This T cell receptor beta chain was observed in a study of OX40 agonist ivuxolimab in advanced cancers. Study-wide context: Patients were treated with intravenous ivuxolimab, dosed at 0.01 to 10 mg/kg and infused every 2 weeks.

Sequenced by immunoSEQ multiplex PCR; TCRdb stores in-frame clones only, minus some. Among about 13,000 clones listed, under 70% were seen once. Material: CD4+ or CD8+ T cells sorted from blood, obtained in a trial of the OX40 agonist ivuxolimab. The sequence was collected from an adult with an advanced solid tumor such as melanoma, head and neck, liver or kidney cancer.

CDR3 bases: TGTGCCAGCAGTGGCAGTAGCGGGAGGGATGAGCAGTTCTTC. It codes for CASSGSSGRDEQFF. This chain connects TRBV2 to TRBJ2-1, with 11 bases that match TRBD2. This CDR3 region has 14 residues. Germline CDR1 reads SNHLY; CDR2 reads FYNNEI. Trimming at V came to 4 bases and at J to 8 bases, leaving 4 bases not matched to a gene.